This T cell receptor beta chain was captured in a study of regulatory T cells in long-lasting Graves disease. About the study: The study counted Graves' disease as persistent given over 5 years of antithyroid drugs and positive TSH receptor antibodies. Study-level findings and limits: Having few samples may have compromised the accuracy.

In the case of this clonotype: Its antigen is unknown.

The time point is: persistent/refractory GD, antithyroid drugs over 5 years with positive TRAb. Scientists built the TCR library using RNA that was extracted from PBMCs. Recruitment took place at an endocrinology department in Xi'an, China. Peripheral blood, roughly 8.8 milliliters of it, was drawn into EDTA tubes. Building of the TCR beta libraries involved iRepertoire HTBI primers and Arm-PCR of CDR3 regions. TCRdb recomputed calls from the multiplex PCR reads with MiXCR, one row per CDR3 protein. The data hold 350,000 to 500,000 distinct CDR3 sequences, with approximately 22% observed a single time. The material was peripheral blood mononuclear cells (PBMCs), obtained when the disease was refractory, from a patient treated with antithyroid drugs. The origin of this receptor is a female donor with Graves disease.

The CDR3 DNA reads as TGCGCCAGCAGCTTGGACGGCAGCCCCTACGAGCAGTACTTC. It encodes CASSLDGSPYEQYF. The V gene is TRBV5-1, the J gene TRBJ2-7; the D is unclear. The CDR3 totals 14 residues. V lost 0 bases and J lost 2, with 9 bases in between. In germline, CDR1 is SGHRS, CDR2 YFSETQ.